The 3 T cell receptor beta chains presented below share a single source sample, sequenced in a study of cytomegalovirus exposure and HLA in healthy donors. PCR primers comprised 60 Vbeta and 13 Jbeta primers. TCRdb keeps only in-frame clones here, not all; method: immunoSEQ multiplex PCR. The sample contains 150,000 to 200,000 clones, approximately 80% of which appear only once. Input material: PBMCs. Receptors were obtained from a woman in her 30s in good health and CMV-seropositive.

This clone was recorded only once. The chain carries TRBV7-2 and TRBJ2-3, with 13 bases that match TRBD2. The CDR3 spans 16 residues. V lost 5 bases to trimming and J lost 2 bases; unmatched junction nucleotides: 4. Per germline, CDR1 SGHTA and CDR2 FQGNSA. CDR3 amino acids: CASSATSGGDTDTQYF. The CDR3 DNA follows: TGTGCCAGCAGCGCCACTAGCGGGGGGGACACAGATACGCAGTATTTT. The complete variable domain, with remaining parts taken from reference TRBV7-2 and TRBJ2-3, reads GAGVSQSPSNKVTEKGKDVELRCDPISGHTALYWYRQSLGQGLEFLIYFQGNSAPDKSGLPSDRFSAERTGGSVSTLTIQRTQQEDSAVYLCASSATSGGDTDTQYFGPGTRLTVL.

In nucleotides, the CDR3 is TGTGCCAGCAGACCGGGACTAGCGAACGGGGAGCTGTTTTTT. It codes for CASRPGLANGELFF. This chain links TRBV6-1 with TRBJ2-2; 10 nucleotides agree with TRBD2. The CDR3 sequence is 14 residues long. The trim removed 6 bases at V and 7 bases at J, leaving 5 bases unmatched. In germline, CDR1 is MNHNS, CDR2 SASEGT.

CDR3: CASSDAGGLAGELFF. The CDR3, as DNA: TGCGCCAGCAGTGACGCGGGGGGATTGGCCGGGGAGCTGTTTTTT. The V and J genes are TRBV10-2 and TRBJ2-2, with 8 bases fitting TRBD2. V shed 3 bases, J shed 6 bases, and the junction held 6 bases outside the gene matches. This CDR3 region has 15 residues. Germline V CDR1 and CDR2: WSHSY, SAAADI.